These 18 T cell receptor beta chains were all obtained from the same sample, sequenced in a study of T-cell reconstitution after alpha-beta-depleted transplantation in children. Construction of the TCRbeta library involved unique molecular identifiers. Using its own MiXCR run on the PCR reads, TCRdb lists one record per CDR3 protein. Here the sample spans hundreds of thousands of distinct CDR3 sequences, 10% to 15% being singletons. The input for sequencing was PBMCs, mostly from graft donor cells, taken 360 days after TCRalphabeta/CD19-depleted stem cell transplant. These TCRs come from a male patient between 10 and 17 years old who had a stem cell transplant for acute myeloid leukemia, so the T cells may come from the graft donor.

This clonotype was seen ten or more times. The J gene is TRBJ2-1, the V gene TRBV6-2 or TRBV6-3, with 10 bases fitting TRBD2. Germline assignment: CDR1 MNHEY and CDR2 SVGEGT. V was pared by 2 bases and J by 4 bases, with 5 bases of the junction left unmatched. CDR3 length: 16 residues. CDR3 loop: CASSYPLAGDYNEQFF. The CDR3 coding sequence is TGTGCCAGCAGTTACCCCCTAGCGGGAGATTACAATGAGCAGTTCTTC.

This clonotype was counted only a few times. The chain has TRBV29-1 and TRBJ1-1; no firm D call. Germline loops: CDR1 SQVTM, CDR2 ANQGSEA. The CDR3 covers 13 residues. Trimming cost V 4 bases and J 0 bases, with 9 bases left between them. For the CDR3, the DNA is TGCAGCGTTGGGGCGGGGTTGAACACTGAAGCTTTCTTT. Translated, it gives CSVGAGLNTEAFF.

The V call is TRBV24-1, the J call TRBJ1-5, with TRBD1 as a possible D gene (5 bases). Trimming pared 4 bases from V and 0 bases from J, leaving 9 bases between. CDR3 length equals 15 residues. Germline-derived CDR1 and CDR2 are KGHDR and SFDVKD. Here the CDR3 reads CATSDIGDSNQPQHF. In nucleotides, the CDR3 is TGTGCCACCAGTGACATAGGGGATAGCAATCAGCCCCAGCATTTT.

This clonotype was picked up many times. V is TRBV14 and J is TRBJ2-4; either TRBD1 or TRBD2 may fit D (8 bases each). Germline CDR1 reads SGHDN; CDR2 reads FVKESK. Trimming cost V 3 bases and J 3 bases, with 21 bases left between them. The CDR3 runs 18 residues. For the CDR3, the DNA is TGTGCCAGCAGCCACCCAGGGGGCACGACTAGCGACAAAAACATTCAGTACTTC. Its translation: CASSHPGGTTSDKNIQYF.

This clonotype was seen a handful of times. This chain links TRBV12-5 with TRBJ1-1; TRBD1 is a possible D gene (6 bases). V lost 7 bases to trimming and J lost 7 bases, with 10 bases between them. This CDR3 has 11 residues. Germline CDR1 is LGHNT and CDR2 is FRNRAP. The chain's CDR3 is CASASGVEAFF. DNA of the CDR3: TGTGCTAGTGCTTCAGGGGTTGAAGCTTTCTTT.

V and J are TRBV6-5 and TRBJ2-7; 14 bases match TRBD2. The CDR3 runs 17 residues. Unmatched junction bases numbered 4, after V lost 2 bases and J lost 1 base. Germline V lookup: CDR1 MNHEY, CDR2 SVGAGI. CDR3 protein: CASSYRGTSGRSYEQYF. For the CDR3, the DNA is TGTGCCAGCAGTTACAGGGGGACTAGCGGGAGATCCTACGAGCAGTACTTC.

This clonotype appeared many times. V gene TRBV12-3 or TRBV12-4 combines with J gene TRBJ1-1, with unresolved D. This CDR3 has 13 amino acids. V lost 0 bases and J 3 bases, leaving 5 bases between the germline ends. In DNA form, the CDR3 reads TGTGCCAGCAGTTTAGCTCGGGACACTGAAGCTTTCTTT. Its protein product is CASSLARDTEAFF.

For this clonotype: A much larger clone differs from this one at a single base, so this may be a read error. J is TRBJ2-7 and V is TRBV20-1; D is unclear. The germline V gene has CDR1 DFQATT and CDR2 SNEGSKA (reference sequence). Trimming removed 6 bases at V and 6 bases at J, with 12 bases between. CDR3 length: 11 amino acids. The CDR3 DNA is TGCAGTGCACCAGACCGATGCGAGCAGTACTTC. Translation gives CSAPDRCEQYF.

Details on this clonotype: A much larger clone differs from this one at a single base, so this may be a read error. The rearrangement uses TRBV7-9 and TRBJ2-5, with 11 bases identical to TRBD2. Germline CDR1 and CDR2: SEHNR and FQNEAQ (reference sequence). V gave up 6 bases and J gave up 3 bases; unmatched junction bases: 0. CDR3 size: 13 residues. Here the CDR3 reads CASRLAGEETQYF. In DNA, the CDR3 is TGTGCCAGCAGACTAGCGGGGGAAGAGACCCAGTACTTC.

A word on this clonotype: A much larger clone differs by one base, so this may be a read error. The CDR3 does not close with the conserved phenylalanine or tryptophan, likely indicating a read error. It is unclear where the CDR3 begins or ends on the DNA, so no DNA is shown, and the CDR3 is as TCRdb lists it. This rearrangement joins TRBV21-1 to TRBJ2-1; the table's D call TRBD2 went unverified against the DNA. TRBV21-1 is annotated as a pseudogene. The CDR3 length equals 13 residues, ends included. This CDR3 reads CARASKRENEQFY.

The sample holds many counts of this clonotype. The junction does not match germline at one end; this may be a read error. This CDR3 is CASSSRYNEQFF. The CDR3 region has the DNA TGCGCCAGCAGCTCAAGATACAATGAGCAGTTCTTC. This chain connects TRBV12-3 or TRBV12-4 to TRBJ2-1; D remains unclear. The CDR3 loop spans 12 amino acids.

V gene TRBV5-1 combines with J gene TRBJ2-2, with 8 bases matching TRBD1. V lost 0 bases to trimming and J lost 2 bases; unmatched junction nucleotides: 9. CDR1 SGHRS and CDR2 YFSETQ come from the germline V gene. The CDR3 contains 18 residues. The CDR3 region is CASSLDFPGQANTGELFF. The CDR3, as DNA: TGCGCCAGCAGCTTGGATTTCCCGGGACAGGCTAACACCGGGGAGCTGTTTTTT.

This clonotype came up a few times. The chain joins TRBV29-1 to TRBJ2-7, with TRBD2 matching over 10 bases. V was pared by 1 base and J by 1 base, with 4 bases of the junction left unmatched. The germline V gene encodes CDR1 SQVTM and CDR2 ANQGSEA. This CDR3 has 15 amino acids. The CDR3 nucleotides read TGCAGCGTTGAAGGGCTAGCGGGAGTTTCCTACGAGCAGTACTTC. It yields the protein CSVEGLAGVSYEQYF.

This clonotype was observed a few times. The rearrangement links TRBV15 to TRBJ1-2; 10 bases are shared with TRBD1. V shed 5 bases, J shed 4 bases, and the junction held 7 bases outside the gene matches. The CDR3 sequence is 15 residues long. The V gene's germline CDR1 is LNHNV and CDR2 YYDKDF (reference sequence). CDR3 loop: CATSGGTGALYGYTF. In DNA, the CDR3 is TGTGCCACCAGCGGGGGGACAGGGGCGCTCTATGGCTACACCTTC.

The CDR3 DNA sequence: TGCAGTGCTAGGGAGGGCCGCAGGGAGCAGTACTTC. It specifies CSAREGRREQYF. The V gene is TRBV20-1, the J gene TRBJ2-7, with a weak D call TRBD2 (6 bases). Looked up from germline, CDR1 is DFQATT and CDR2 is SNEGSKA (reference sequence). The germline V and J ends were trimmed by 3 bases and 7 bases, with 13 bases remaining between them. The CDR3 length is 12 residues.

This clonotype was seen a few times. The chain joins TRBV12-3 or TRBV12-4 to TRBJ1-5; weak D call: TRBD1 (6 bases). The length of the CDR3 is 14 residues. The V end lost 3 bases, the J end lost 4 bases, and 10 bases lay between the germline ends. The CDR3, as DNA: TGTGCCAGCAGTTTGTTACAGGGTAATCAGCCCCAGCATTTT. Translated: CASSLLQGNQPQHF.

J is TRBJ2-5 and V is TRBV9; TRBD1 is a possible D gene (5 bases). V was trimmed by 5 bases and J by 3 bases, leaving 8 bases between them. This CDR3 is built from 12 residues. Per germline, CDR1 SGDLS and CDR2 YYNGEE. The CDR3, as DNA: TGTGCCAGCAGTGGGGCGGAAGAGACCCAGTACTTC. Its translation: CASSGAEETQYF.

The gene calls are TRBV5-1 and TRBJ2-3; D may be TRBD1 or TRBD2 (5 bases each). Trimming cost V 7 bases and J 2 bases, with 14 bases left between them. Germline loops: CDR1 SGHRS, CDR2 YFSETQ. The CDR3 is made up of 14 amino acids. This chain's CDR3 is CASEPGLHTDTQYF. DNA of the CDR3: TGCGCCAGCGAGCCGGGGCTCCACACAGATACGCAGTATTTT.